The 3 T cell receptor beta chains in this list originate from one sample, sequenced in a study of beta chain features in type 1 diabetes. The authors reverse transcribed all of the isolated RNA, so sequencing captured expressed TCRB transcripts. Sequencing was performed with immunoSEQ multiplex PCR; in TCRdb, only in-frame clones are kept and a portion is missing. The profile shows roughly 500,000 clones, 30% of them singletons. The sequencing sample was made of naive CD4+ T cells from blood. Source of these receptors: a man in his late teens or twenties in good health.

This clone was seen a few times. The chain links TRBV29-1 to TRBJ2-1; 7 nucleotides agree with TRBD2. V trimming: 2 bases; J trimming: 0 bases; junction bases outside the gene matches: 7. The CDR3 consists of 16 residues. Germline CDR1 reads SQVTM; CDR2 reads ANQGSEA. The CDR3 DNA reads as TGCAGCGTTGAAAAAGCGGGACGGCCCTCCTACAATGAGCAGTTCTTC. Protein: CSVEKAGRPSYNEQFF.

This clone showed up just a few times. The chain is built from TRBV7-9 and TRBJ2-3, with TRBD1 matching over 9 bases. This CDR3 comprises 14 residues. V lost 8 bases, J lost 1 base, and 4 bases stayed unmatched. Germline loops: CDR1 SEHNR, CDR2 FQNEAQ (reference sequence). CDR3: CASLHRGRTDTQYF. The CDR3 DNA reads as TGTGCCAGCCTTCACAGGGGGCGCACAGATACGCAGTATTTT.

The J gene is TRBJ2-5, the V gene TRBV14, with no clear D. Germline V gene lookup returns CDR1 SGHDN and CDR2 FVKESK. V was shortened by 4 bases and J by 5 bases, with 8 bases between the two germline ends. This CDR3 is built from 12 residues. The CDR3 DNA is TGTGCCAGCAGCCCGATCGGGGAGACCCAGTACTTC. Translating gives CASSPIGETQYF.